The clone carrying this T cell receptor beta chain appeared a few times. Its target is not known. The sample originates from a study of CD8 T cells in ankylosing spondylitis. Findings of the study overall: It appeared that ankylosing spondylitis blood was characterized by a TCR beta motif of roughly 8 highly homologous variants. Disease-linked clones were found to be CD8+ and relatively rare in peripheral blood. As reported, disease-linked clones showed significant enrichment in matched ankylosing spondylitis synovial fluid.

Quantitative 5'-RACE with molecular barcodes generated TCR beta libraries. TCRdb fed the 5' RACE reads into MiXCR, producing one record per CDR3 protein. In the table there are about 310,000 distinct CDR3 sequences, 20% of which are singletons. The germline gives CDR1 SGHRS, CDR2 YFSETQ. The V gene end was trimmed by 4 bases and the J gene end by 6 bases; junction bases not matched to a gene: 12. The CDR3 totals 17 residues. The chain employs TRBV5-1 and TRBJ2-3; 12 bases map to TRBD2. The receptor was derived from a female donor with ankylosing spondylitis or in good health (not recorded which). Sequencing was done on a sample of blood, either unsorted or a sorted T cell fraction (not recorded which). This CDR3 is CASSRLPTSGSEDTQYF. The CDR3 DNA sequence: TGCGCCAGCAGCCGTTTACCGACTAGCGGGAGCGAGGATACGCAGTATTTT.